This TCR beta chain came from a study of blood T cell repertoires in COVID-19. Germline lookup yields CDR1 SGDLS and CDR2 YYNGEE. CDR3 length equals 17 residues. V shed 4 bases and J shed 4 bases, with 18 bases lying between them. Authors' methods: It was from reference gene primer amplification that nucleated cell counts were estimated. The data were produced by immunoSEQ multiplex PCR, yet TCRdb's version contains in-frame clones alone and is incomplete. V and J calls and clone size are given by that table; D and trimming were obtained from the DNA. The sample yields 19,000 or so clones, 82% seen once.

The specimen sequenced was peripheral blood. The receptor was isolated from a human donor in a cohort sampled during active COVID-19. The V gene is TRBV9, the J gene TRBJ2-6; possible D gene TRBD2, 7 bases. CDR3 in amino acids: CASSKEYRGAGANVLTF. CDR3 nucleotide sequence: TGTGCCAGCAGCAAAGAATATCGGGGGGCAGGGGCCAACGTCCTGACTTTC.